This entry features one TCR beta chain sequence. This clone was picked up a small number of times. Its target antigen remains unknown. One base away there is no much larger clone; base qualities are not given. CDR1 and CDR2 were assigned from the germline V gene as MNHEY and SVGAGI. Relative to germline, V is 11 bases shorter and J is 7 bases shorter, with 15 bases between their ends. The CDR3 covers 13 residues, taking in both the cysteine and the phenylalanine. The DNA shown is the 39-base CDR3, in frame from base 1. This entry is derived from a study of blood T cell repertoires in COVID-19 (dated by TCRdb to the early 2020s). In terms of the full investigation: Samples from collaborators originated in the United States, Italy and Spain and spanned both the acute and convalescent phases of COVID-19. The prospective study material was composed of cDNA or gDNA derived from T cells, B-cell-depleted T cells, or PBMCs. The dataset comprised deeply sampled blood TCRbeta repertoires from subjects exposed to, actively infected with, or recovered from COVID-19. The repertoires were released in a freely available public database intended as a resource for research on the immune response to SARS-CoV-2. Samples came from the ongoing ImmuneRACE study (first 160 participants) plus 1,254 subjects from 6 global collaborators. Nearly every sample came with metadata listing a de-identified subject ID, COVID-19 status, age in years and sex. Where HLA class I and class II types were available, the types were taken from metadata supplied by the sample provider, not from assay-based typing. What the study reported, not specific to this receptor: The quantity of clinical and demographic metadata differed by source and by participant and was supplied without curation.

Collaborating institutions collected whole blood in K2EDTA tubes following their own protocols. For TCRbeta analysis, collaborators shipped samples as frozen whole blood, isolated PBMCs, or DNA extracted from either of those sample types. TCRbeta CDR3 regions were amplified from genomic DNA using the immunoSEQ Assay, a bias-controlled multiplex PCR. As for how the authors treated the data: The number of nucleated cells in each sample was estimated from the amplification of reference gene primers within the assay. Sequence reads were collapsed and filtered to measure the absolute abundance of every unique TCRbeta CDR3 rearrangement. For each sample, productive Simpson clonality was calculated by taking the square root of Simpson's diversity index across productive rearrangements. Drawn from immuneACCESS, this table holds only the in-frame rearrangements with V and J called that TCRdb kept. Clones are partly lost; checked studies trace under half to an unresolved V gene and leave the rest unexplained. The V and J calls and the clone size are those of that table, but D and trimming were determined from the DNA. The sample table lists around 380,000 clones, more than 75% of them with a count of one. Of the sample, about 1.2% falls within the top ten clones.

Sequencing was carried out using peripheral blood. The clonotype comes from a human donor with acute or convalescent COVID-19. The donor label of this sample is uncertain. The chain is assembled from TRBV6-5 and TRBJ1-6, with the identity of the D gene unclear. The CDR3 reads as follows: CAGQRGVNSPLHF. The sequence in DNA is TGTGCCGGCCAACGGGGAGTAAATTCACCCCTCCACTTT.